The sequence of this T cell receptor (beta chain) was determined in a study of tumor and adjacent non-tumor tissue in lung cancer. The template was RNA from unsorted bulk tissue. This non-tumor lung sample came from over 3 cm beyond the tumor edge. TCRbeta libraries were built with three rounds of nested PCR, modified from ARM-PCR. TCRdb processed the multiplex PCR reads anew with MiXCR; each CDR3 protein has one entry. The table includes approximately 66,000 distinct CDR3 sequences, around two thirds detected once. The germline V and J ends were trimmed by 6 bases and 6 bases, with 22 bases remaining between them. The length of the CDR3 is 15 residues. Germline CDR1 reads SGHRS; CDR2 reads YFSETQ.

The chain links TRBV5-1 to TRBJ2-7; the D gene is possibly TRBD1 (6 bases). The clonotype was recovered from a man between 65 and 85 years old with non-small cell lung cancer. The sequenced sample was distant non-tumor lung tissue. The CDR3 is CASIPGVGAGAEQYF. The DNA for the CDR3 is TGCGCCAGCATCCCGGGTGTGGGGGCGGGCGCCGAGCAGTACTTC.